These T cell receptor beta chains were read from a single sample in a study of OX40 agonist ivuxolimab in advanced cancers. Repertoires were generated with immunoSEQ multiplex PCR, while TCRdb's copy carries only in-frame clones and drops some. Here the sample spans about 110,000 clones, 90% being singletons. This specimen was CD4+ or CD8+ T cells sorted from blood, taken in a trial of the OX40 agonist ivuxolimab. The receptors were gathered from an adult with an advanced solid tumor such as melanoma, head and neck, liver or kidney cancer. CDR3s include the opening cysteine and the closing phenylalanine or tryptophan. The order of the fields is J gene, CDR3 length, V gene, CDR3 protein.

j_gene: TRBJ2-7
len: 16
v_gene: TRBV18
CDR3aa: CASSPPTSGGTYEQYF

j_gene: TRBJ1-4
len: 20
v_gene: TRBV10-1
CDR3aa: CASNYRGGGRAPSYNEKLFF

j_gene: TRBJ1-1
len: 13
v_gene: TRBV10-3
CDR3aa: CAIVRQGGTEAFF

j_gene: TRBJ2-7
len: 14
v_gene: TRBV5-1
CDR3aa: CASSLGPGSYEQYF

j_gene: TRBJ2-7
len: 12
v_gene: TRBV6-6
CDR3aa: CASSMSIYEQYF

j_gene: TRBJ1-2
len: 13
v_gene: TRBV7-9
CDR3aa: CASSDSPNYGYTF

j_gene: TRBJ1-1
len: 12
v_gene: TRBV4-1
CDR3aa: CASSQGRTEAFF

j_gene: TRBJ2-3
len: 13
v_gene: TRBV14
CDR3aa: CASSQDLGGTQYF

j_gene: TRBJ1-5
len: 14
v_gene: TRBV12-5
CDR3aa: CASGLAYSNQPQHF

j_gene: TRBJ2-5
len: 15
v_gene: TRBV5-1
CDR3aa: CASSYGLAERETQYF

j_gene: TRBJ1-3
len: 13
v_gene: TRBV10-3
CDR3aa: CAISESQGNTIYF

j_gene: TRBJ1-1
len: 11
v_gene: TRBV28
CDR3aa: CATRDRLRSFF

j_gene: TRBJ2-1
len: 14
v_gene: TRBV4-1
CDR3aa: CASSQVQGYNEQFF

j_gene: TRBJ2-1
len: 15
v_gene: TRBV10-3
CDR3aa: CAISEGGGAGNEQFF

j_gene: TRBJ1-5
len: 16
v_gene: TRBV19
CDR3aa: CASRTIQGGSNQPQHF

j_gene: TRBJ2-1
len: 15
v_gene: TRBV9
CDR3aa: CASSVGSGTYNEQFF

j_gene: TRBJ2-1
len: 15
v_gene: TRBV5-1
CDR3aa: CASSSTGTPEDEQFF

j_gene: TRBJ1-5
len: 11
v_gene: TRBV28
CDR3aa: CASSDRQPQHF

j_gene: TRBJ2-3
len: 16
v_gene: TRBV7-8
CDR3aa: CASSLDRSARTDTQYF

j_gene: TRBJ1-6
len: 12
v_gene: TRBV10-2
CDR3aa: CASTDYNSPLHF

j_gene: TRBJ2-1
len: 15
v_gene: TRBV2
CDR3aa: CASRPLAAMNNEQFF

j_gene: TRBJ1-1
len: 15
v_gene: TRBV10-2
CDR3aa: CASSVGRWGNTEAFF

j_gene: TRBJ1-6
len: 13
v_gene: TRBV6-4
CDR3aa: CASRAGLQSPLHF

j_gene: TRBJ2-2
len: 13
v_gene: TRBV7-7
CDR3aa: CASSPQGSGELFF

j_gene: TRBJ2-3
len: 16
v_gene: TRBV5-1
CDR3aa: CASSLVGRGGSDTQYF

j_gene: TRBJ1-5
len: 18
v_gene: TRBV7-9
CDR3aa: CASSLWAPTAGLNQPQHF

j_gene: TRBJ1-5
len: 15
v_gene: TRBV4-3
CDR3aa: CASRQNQGGGQPQHF

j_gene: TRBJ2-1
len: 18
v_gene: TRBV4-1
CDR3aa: CASSPTGVGSGESNEQFF

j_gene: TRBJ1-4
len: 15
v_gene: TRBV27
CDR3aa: CASSPSGNSNEKLFF

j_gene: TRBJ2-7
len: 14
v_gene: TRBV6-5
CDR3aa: CASSARDEKGGQYF

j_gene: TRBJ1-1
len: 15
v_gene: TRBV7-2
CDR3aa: CASSFGWGRDTEAFF

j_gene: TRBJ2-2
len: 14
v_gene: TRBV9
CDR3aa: CASSVGLPVGELFF

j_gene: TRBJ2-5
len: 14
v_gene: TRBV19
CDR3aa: CASSRGTAPETQYF

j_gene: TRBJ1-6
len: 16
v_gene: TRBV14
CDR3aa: CASSQEVEPRHSPLHF

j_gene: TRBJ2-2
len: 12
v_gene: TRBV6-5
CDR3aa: CASGRGPGELFF

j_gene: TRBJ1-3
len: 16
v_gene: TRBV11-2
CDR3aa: CASSLERRVDGNTIYF

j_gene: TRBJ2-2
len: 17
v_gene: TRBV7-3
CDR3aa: CASSFDGPPKGTGELFF

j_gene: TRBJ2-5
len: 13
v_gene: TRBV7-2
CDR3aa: CASSLQRRETQYF

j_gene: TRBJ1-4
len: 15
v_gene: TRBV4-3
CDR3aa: CASSQSPATNEKLFF

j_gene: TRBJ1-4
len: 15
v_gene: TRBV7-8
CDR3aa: CASSLDSATNEKLFF

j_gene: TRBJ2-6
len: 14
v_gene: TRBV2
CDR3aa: CASGSSSGANVLTF

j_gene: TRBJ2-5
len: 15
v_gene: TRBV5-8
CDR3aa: CASRGADRAQETQYF

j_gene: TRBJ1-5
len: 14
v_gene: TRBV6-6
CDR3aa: CASSYRGSDQPQHF

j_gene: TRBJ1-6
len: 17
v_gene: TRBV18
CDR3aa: CASSIEQSSSYNSPLHF

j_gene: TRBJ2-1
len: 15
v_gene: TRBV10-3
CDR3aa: CAISESGGSGTEQFF

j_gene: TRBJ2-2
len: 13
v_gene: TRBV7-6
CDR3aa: CASSLMSTGELFF

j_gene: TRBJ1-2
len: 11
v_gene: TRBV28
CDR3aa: CASVANYGYTF

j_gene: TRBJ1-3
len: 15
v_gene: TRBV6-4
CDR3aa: CASSLGRDSGNTIYF